The 31 T cell receptor beta chains presented below share a single source sample, sequenced in a study of regulatory T cells in long-lasting Graves disease. Assembly of TCR beta libraries relied on iRepertoire HTBI primers together with Arm-PCR of CDR3 regions. TCRdb re-derived calls from the multiplex PCR reads in MiXCR, one entry per CDR3 protein. Of about 620,000 distinct CDR3 sequences detected, approximately 15% appear once; the ten largest clones hold 18%. Documented time point: newly diagnosed GD, antithyroid drugs for less than 3 months. Extracted RNA from PBMCs served as the source of the TCR library. This sample was also put to use in a study of T cells in Graves' hyperthyroidism and ophthalmopathy.

The material sequenced was peripheral blood mononuclear cells (PBMCs), taken at new diagnosis, from a patient treated with antithyroid drugs. Every receptor here comes from a woman aged 30 to 39 with Graves disease.

The CDR3 is CASSYGPGLAVNEQFF. CDR3 bases: TGTGCCAGCAGTTACGGACCGGGACTAGCGGTTAATGAGCAGTTCTTC. This chain connects TRBV6-5 to TRBJ2-1, with TRBD2 matching 11 bases. The V and J ends lost 2 bases and 7 bases, in that order; junction bases with no gene match: 7. Germline values: CDR1 MNHEY, CDR2 SVGAGI. CDR3 size: 16 residues.

J is TRBJ1-5 and V is TRBV19, with 10 bases fitting TRBD1. J was trimmed by 7 bases and V by 3 bases; bases with no gene match: 6. CDR3 length equals 15 residues. Germline CDR1 and CDR2: LNHDA and SQIVND (reference sequence). The CDR3 nucleotides read TGTGCCAGTAGTATTCCGACAGGGGGCTCGCAGCCCCAGCATTTT. It codes for CASSIPTGGSQPQHF.

This clonotype appeared many times. The gene calls are TRBV12-3 or TRBV12-4 and TRBJ1-4, with D unclear. V lost 3 bases and J lost 4, with 6 bases in between. The CDR3 spans 13 residues. The CDR3 nucleotides are TGTGCCAGCAGTTTTGGGGATAATGAAAAACTGTTTTTT. This codes for CASSFGDNEKLFF.

In this sample, this clonotype turned up many times. V and J are TRBV28 and TRBJ2-1, with D unclear. Germline assignment: CDR1 MDHEN and CDR2 SYDVKM. The germline V and J ends were trimmed by 1 base and 4 bases, with 14 bases remaining between them. CDR3 size: 16 residues. The CDR3: CASSLSRTGGYNEQFF. The CDR3 DNA reads TGTGCCAGCAGTTTATCCCGCACGGGTGGGTACAATGAGCAGTTCTTC. The full variable domain, with the rest looked up from reference TRBV28 and TRBJ2-1, is DVKVTQSSRYLVKRTGEKVFLECVQDMDHENMFWYRQDPGLGLRLIYFSYDVKMKEKGDIPEGYSVSREKKERFSLILESASTNQTSMYLCASSLSRTGGYNEQFFGPGTRLTVL.

This clonotype was observed at least ten times. The V call is TRBV25-1, the J call TRBJ1-2, with a possible D match to TRBD1 (5 bases). Between the trimmed V and J ends, which lost 2 bases and 4 bases, there was a span of 11 bases. Germline V CDR1 and CDR2: MGHDK, SYGVNS. The CDR3 contains 14 residues. CDR3 sequence (DNA): TGTGCCAGCAGTGAAGGCAGGGCGAGCTATGGCTACACCTTC. It yields the protein CASSEGRASYGYTF.

This chain joins TRBV5-1 and TRBJ2-3; 7 bases align to TRBD1. CDR3 length: 15 residues. Germline loops: CDR1 SGHRS, CDR2 YFSETQ. V lost 0 bases, J lost 2 bases, and 3 bases stayed unmatched. Here the CDR3 DNA reads TGCGCCAGCAGCTTGGAGGGGGCCTTCACAGATACGCAGTATTTT. Its protein is CASSLEGAFTDTQYF.

The CDR3 DNA sequence: TGTGCCAGCAGCCAAGACTCCGGGACAGGGGTAGCCAAAAACATTCAGTACTTC. Its translation: CASSQDSGTGVAKNIQYF. The genes are TRBV4-2 and TRBJ2-4; 10 bases fit TRBD1. The CDR3 runs 18 residues. The germline V gene encodes CDR1 LGHNA and CDR2 YNFKEQ. The ends lost 0 bases at V and 0 bases at J; junction bases unmatched: 5.

In its sample, this clonotype was seen many times. The J gene is TRBJ2-7, the V gene TRBV6-1; the D gene is possibly TRBD2 (6 bases). The CDR3 runs to 13 residues. Germline V CDR1 and CDR2: MNHNS, SASEGT. V lost 6 bases, J lost 5 bases, and 14 bases lay in between. This CDR3 reads CASRQTSQHEQYF. Here the CDR3 DNA reads TGTGCCAGCAGGCAGACTAGTCAACACGAGCAGTACTTC.

This clonotype was seen a handful of times. The chain recombines TRBV6-1 with TRBJ2-5; D possibly corresponds to TRBD2 (5 bases). The CDR3 runs to 12 residues. The germline V gene encodes CDR1 MNHNS and CDR2 SASEGT. Trimming took off 6 bases at V and 4 bases at J, with 9 bases between the two ends. CDR3: CASRVTIETQYF. In nucleotides, the CDR3 is TGTGCCAGCAGGGTGACTATAGAGACCCAGTACTTC.

This clonotype was observed many times. The V gene is TRBV15, the J gene TRBJ2-7; D unclear. The CDR3 consists of 14 residues. Trimming shortened V by 0 bases and J by 1 base, and 7 bases separated the two germline ends. CDR1 is LNHNV and CDR2 is YYDKDF in the germline V gene (reference sequence). CDR3 nucleotide sequence: TGTGCCACCAGCAGAGATAGTTCTTCCTACGAGCAGTACTTC. Amino acid sequence: CATSRDSSSYEQYF. The full variable domain, with the rest looked up from reference TRBV15 and TRBJ2-7, is DAMVIQNPRYQVTQFGKPVTLSCSQTLNHNVMYWYQQKSSQAPKLLFHYYDKDFNNEADTPDNFQSRRPNTSFCFLDIRSPGLGDTAMYLCATSRDSSSYEQYFGPGTRLTVT.

The table lists this clonotype with a few counts. This chain links TRBV19 with TRBJ1-1; D not certain. Per the germline V gene, CDR1 is LNHDA and CDR2 is SQIVND (reference sequence). The CDR3 runs 12 residues. The ends were cut back, 3 bases at V and 11 bases at J, with 13 bases in the middle. CDR3 nucleotides: TGTGCCAGTAGTATTTTAGGGAAAGAGGCTTTCTTT. This gives the protein CASSILGKEAFF. The variable domain in full, with the rest retrieved from reference TRBV19 and TRBJ1-1, is DGGITQSPKYLFRKEGQNVTLSCEQNLNHDAMYWYRQDPGQGLRLIYYSQIVNDFQKGDIAEGYSVSREKKESFPLTVTSAQKNPTAFYLCASSILGKEAFFGQGTRLTVV.

At least ten counts were recorded for this clonotype. This sequence joins TRBV6-2 or TRBV6-3 and TRBJ2-1, with a tentative D call TRBD2 (5 bases). CDR1 and CDR2 (germline): MNHEY, SVGEGT. V was shortened by 0 bases and J by 4 bases, with 10 bases between the two germline ends. The CDR3 runs 15 residues. CDR3 amino acids: CASSYSGDYYNEQFF. CDR3 coding DNA: TGTGCCAGCAGTTACTCGGGAGACTATTACAATGAGCAGTTCTTC.

This clonotype showed up many times. The rearrangement uses TRBV7-9 and TRBJ2-3; 9 bases line up with TRBD1. Looked up from germline, CDR1 is SEHNR and CDR2 is FQNEAQ (reference sequence). This CDR3 comprises 13 residues. The DNA of the CDR3 is TGTGCTACACAGGGGGCCGGCACAGATACGCAGTATTTT. The encoded protein is CATQGAGTDTQYF.

V and J are TRBV10-3 and TRBJ1-4; 7 bases align to TRBD1. Looked up from germline, CDR1 is ENHRY and CDR2 is SYGVKD. This CDR3 has 13 amino acids. V gave up 6 bases and J gave up 3 bases; unmatched junction bases: 1. DNA for the CDR3: TGTGCCATCAGAGGGACAGCTAATGAAAAACTGTTTTTT. The encoded protein is CAIRGTANEKLFF.

V is TRBV9 and J is TRBJ2-1; either TRBD1 or TRBD2 may supply D (5 bases each). Germline V gene sequence: CDR1 SGDLS, CDR2 YYNGEE. The CDR3 runs to 13 residues. Trimming left V 4 bases short and J 8 bases short, with 13 bases between. CDR3 in amino acids: CASSSPGRDEQFF. In DNA, the CDR3 is TGTGCCAGCAGCAGCCCGGGACGGGATGAGCAGTTCTTC.

The genes are TRBV3-1 and TRBJ2-1; 14 nucleotides align to TRBD2. The CDR3 extends over 21 amino acids. In germline, CDR1 is LGHDT, CDR2 YNNKEL (reference sequence). V shed 0 bases and J 1 base; nucleotides not matched to a gene: 11. CDR3 residues: CASSQDHPTSGRAFSYNEQFF. CDR3 coding DNA: TGTGCCAGCAGCCAAGACCACCCGACTAGCGGGAGGGCCTTTTCCTACAATGAGCAGTTCTTC.

This sequence joins TRBV5-8 and TRBJ1-4; no reliable D call. Germline V gives CDR1 SGHTS, CDR2 YDEGEE. The CDR3 runs to 15 residues. V was pared by 7 bases and J by 3 bases, with 16 bases between. The CDR3 sequence is CASRGTTGSNEKLFF. The CDR3 region has the DNA TGTGCCAGCCGGGGAACGACGGGCTCTAATGAAAAACTGTTTTTT.

The gene calls are TRBV2 and TRBJ2-3; TRBD1 aligns across 7 bases. Per germline, CDR1 SNHLY and CDR2 FYNNEI. V was clipped by 11 bases and J by 6 bases; unmatched bases: 5. This CDR3 contains 11 residues. For the CDR3, the DNA is TGTGCCGGGACAGTGTCTGATACGCAGTATTTT. Translating it yields CAGTVSDTQYF. Combining the CDR3 with reference TRBV2 and TRBJ2-3 gives the whole variable domain EPEVTQTPSHQVTQMGQEVILRCVPISNHLYFYWYRQILGQKVEFLVSFYNNEISEKSEIFDDQFSVERPDGSNFTLKIRSTKLEDSAMYFCAGTVSDTQYFGPGTRLTVL.

The gene calls are TRBV6-2 or TRBV6-3 and TRBJ2-1; D not resolved. Germline CDR1 reads MNHEY; CDR2 reads SVGEGT. V lost 8 bases to trimming and J lost 3 bases, with 11 bases between them. The CDR3 is made up of 13 amino acids. The CDR3 nucleotides are TGTGCCAGCTCACCTTGGGACTACAATGAGCAGTTCTTC. This encodes CASSPWDYNEQFF.

This clonotype occurred a few times. V and J are TRBV18 and TRBJ2-7, with a tentative D call TRBD2 (5 bases). V lost 5 bases, J lost 6 bases, and 11 bases lay in between. From germline, CDR1 is KGHSH and CDR2 LQKENI. The CDR3 consists of 12 residues. CDR3 sequence reads: CASSDLGVEQYF. The CDR3 nucleotides read TGTGCCAGCTCAGACCTCGGGGTCGAGCAGTACTTC.

This clonotype has more than one count but fewer than ten. V is TRBV9 and J is TRBJ1-1; D is uncertain. The germline CDR1 and CDR2 sequences are SGDLS and YYNGEE. The length of the CDR3 is 17 residues. Trimming pared 0 bases from V and 0 bases from J, leaving 15 bases between. The CDR3 DNA follows: TGTGCCAGCAGCGTAGTAGGACCGAAAGTCATGAACACTGAAGCTTTCTTT. It translates to CASSVVGPKVMNTEAFF.

This rearrangement joins TRBV19 to TRBJ2-7; tentative D call: TRBD2 (5 bases). Germline CDR1 and CDR2: LNHDA and SQIVND (reference sequence). This CDR3 is built from 14 residues. Trimming removed 5 bases at V and 1 base at J, with 12 bases between. This chain's CDR3 is CASSHGIGSYEQYF. CDR3 nucleotide sequence: TGTGCCAGTAGTCACGGGATTGGGTCCTACGAGCAGTACTTC.

This clonotype has ten or more counts. The chain combines TRBV2 with TRBJ2-3; no firm D call. Trimming took 4 bases from V and 4 from J, leaving 9 bases between them. The CDR3 sequence is 13 residues long. CDR1 is SNHLY, CDR2 FYNNEI, per germline. The CDR3 protein is CASSVLSPDTQYF. Here the CDR3 DNA reads TGTGCCAGCAGTGTTCTTAGCCCAGATACGCAGTATTTT.

This clonotype was seen more than once but under ten times. The chain links TRBV10-2 to TRBJ2-2; TRBD2 aligns across 7 bases. CDR3 length equals 15 residues. The junction had 9 bases not matched to a gene; V was cut back by 8 bases and J by 3 bases. The germline CDR1 and CDR2 sequences are WSHSY and SAAADI. The CDR3 sequence: CASSFGGRYTGELFF. CDR3 DNA: TGCGCCAGCTCCTTCGGGGGGAGGTACACCGGGGAGCTGTTTTTT.

CDR3 residues: CSARGLVREDTQYF. Written as DNA, the CDR3 is TGCAGTGCTAGAGGTCTAGTCAGGGAAGATACGCAGTATTTT. The chain carries TRBV20-1 and TRBJ2-3; possible D gene TRBD1, 5 bases. CDR1 and CDR2 from the germline V gene are DFQATT and SNEGSKA (reference sequence). This CDR3 contains 14 residues. V was clipped by 1 base and J by 5 bases, with 13 bases between them.

Many counts were recorded for this clonotype. V gene TRBV2 combines with J gene TRBJ2-1, with D tentatively TRBD2 (6 bases). Germline V gives CDR1 SNHLY, CDR2 FYNNEI. The ends were cut back, 11 bases at V and 2 bases at J, with 13 bases in the middle. This CDR3 has 13 residues. In DNA form, the CDR3 reads TGTGCCGGTAGCGGAGGGCCCTACAATGAGCAGTTCTTC. Its protein is CAGSGGPYNEQFF.

About this clonotype itself: At one end the junction does not follow the germline gene, possibly because of a read error. This sequence joins TRBV19 and TRBJ1-2; the D is unclear. Germline V CDR1 and CDR2: LNHDA, SQIVND (reference sequence). The CDR3 consists of 14 residues. Here the CDR3 DNA reads TGTGCCAGTAGTGGTCCCGGAGGCGGCTATGGCCACACCTTC. This gives the protein CASSGPGGGYGHTF.

This chain links TRBV29-1 with TRBJ1-2; 8 bases agree with TRBD1. The junction had 8 bases not matched to a gene; V was cut back by 6 bases and J by 2 bases. Germline CDR1 and CDR2: SQVTM and ANQGSEA. The CDR3 totals 14 residues. As DNA, the CDR3 is TGCAGCGTACAACTTACAGGGGGGAACTATGGCTACACCTTC. Translating gives CSVQLTGGNYGYTF.

This clonotype was observed many times. The rearrangement joins TRBV7-2 to TRBJ1-1; 8 bases align to TRBD1. Germline loops: CDR1 SGHTA, CDR2 FQGNSA. This CDR3 has 16 amino acids. The trim removed 5 bases at V and 2 bases at J, leaving 10 bases unmatched. CDR3 region: CASSPKVGTGNTEAFF. CDR3 sequence (DNA): TGTGCCAGCAGCCCAAAAGTAGGGACAGGTAACACTGAAGCTTTCTTT.

This clonotype was seen ten or more times. The gene calls are TRBV3-1 and TRBJ1-4; D not resolved. The CDR3 has 15 residues. Trimming pared 2 bases from V and 7 bases from J, leaving 14 bases between. Germline assignment: CDR1 LGHDT and CDR2 YNNKEL (reference sequence). The CDR3 protein is CASSQTGTGREKLFF. DNA for the CDR3: TGTGCCAGCAGCCAAACGGGAACCGGTCGTGAAAAACTGTTTTTT.

Concerning this clonotype itself: This sequence may be a read error, since a much larger clone differs from it by one base. The V and J genes are TRBV12-3 or TRBV12-4 and TRBJ1-1, with a possible D match to TRBD1 (6 bases). This CDR3 is built from 14 residues. Trimming removed 4 bases at V and 4 bases at J, with 13 bases between. The CDR3 loop reads CASSYQDRSTEAFF. The CDR3 nucleotides are TGTGCCAGCAGTTACCAGGACAGAAGCACTGAAGCTTTCTTT.